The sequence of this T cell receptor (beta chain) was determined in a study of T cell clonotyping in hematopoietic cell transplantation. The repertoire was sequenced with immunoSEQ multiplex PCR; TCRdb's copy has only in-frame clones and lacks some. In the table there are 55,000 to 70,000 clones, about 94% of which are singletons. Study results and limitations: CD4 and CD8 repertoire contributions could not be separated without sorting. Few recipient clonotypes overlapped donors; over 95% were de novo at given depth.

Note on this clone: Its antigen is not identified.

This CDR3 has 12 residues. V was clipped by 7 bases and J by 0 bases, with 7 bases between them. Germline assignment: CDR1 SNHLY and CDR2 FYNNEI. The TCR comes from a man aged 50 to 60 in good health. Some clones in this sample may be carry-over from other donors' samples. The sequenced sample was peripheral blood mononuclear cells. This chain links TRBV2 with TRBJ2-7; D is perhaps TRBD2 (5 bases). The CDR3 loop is CASMAGSYEQYF. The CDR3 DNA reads TGTGCCAGCATGGCGGGCTCCTACGAGCAGTACTTC.